Here is one TCR beta chain with its context. Between the trimmed V and J ends, which lost 0 bases and 5 bases, there was a span of 13 bases. The CDR3 is 15 amino acids. Germline assignment: CDR1 SGHAT and CDR2 FQNNGV. Profiling relied on immunoSEQ multiplex PCR, and the TCRdb table lists in-frame clones only, not all of them. Of around 300,000 clones in the sample, roughly 89% were seen once. The entry originates in a study of blood T cell repertoires in COVID-19. For the study at large: The United States, Italy and Spain provided the acute and convalescent COVID-19 samples. The cDNA or gDNA used as material had been derived from T cells, B-cell-depleted T cells, or PBMCs.

This TCR came from a man aged 45 to 65 with acute or convalescent COVID-19. The rearrangement links TRBV11-2 to TRBJ1-2, with D possibly TRBD1 on 5 matching bases. Source material: peripheral blood. The CDR3 region has the DNA TGTGCCAGCAGCTTAGATCTGGGGGGTTGGTATGGCTACACCTTC. Protein: CASSLDLGGWYGYTF.